This TCR beta chain stems from a study of T cell responses to AZD1222 COVID-19 vaccine. Findings and caveats of the study: Clonal diversity was possibly underestimated; the donors were predominantly white British and more often female. An increase in Spike-specific TCR breadth and depth was observed after two AZD1222 doses. Seropositive status at baseline applied to only 5 to 7 AZD1222 recipients. Nearly half of the spike-specific TCRs reportedly recognize variant regions that carry no mutations.

Germline CDR1 is MNHNY and CDR2 is SVGAGI (reference sequence). V lost 6 bases, J lost 3 bases, and 21 bases lay in between. This CDR3 contains 16 residues. About this clone: Its antigen is not known.

Profiling relied on immunoSEQ multiplex PCR, and the TCRdb table lists in-frame clones only, not all of them. The sample lists roughly 100,000 clones, about 89% occurring once. V gene TRBV6-6 combines with J gene TRBJ2-7; D could derive from TRBD1 or TRBD2 (5 bases each). The sample here was peripheral blood, taken on day 0 of AZD1222 vaccination. This receptor was identified in an adult in good health. CDR3 coding DNA: TGTGCCAGCAGGGGATTTCTAGCATTTGGGGGCTACGAGCAGTACTTC. Amino acids: CASRGFLAFGGYEQYF.